The 22 T cell receptor beta chains below all came from one sample that was sequenced in a study of blood T cell repertoires in COVID-19. Here immunoSEQ multiplex PCR was the method, and the copy in TCRdb shows in-frame clones only, minus some. Of about 330,000 clones in the sample, around nine tenths were seen once. The material sequenced was PBMCs or T cells enriched from blood (not recorded which). Receptors originate from a man aged 25-40 years who had recovered from COVID-19.

This clone appeared a few times. The V and J genes are TRBV2 and TRBJ2-1; 9 bases are a match to TRBD2. The V gene's germline CDR1 is SNHLY and CDR2 FYNNEI. The CDR3 covers 15 residues. Unmatched junction bases numbered 11, after V lost 6 bases and J lost 8 bases. CDR3 protein: CASSVAGAPPDEQFF. As DNA, the CDR3 is TGTGCCAGCAGCGTAGCGGGGGCCCCTCCGGATGAGCAGTTCTTC.

This chain uses TRBV27 with TRBJ2-3; TRBD2 matches 14 bases. Germline V gene lookup returns CDR1 MNHEY and CDR2 SMNVEV (reference sequence). This CDR3 contains 16 residues. V shed 4 bases and J 9 bases; nucleotides not matched to a gene: 9. The CDR3 nucleotides read TGTGCCAGCAGTTCAGGGACTAGCGGGGGTGGGTCGACGCAGTATTTT. Protein sequence: CASSSGTSGGGSTQYF.

The J gene is TRBJ1-2, the V gene TRBV7-9; tentative D call: TRBD1 (5 bases). The CDR3 sequence is 12 residues long. Trimming took off 5 bases at V and 4 bases at J, with 8 bases between the two ends. The germline V gene encodes CDR1 SEHNR and CDR2 FQNEAQ (reference sequence). The CDR3 protein is CASSTDSYGYTF. The CDR3 DNA reads as TGTGCCAGCAGCACCGACAGCTATGGCTACACCTTC.

A word on this clone: Other nucleotide sequences in the sample specify the same CDR3. The CDR3 DNA sequence: TGCAGCGTAGGGAGGAACACTGAAGCTTTCTTT. Amino acids: CSVGRNTEAFF. The genes are TRBV29-1 and TRBJ1-1; D ambiguous. The CDR3 totals 11 residues. Germline V gives CDR1 SQVTM, CDR2 ANQGSEA. V lost 6 bases to trimming and J lost 1 base, with 6 bases between them.

The rearrangement uses TRBV11-3 and TRBJ2-3; D call uncertain. Germline assignment: CDR1 SGHNT and CDR2 YENEEA. Trimming pared 4 bases from V and 5 bases from J, leaving 7 bases between. The CDR3 consists of 12 residues. The CDR3 loop reads CASSSGRDTQYF. CDR3 in DNA: TGTGCCAGCAGCTCAGGCCGAGATACGCAGTATTTT.

The J gene is TRBJ2-5, the V gene TRBV7-9, with D possibly TRBD2 on 6 matching bases. The V end was cut by 2 bases, the J end by 5 bases, with 9 bases between. Germline V gives CDR1 SEHNR, CDR2 FQNEAQ (reference sequence). This CDR3 is 13 amino acids long. The CDR3: CASSLYRGETQYF. In DNA form, the CDR3 reads TGTGCCAGCAGCTTATATCGGGGGGAGACCCAGTACTTC.

The V gene is TRBV28, the J gene TRBJ1-2; 8 positions match TRBD1. The V gene end was trimmed by 2 bases and the J gene end by 4 bases; junction bases not matched to a gene: 9. Per germline, CDR1 MDHEN and CDR2 SYDVKM. The CDR3 spans 16 residues. For the CDR3, the DNA is TGTGCCAGCAGTTTACCGACAGGGGCACCCATCTATGGCTACACCTTC. Translation: CASSLPTGAPIYGYTF.

The genes are TRBV3-1 (or the pseudogene TRBV3-2) and TRBJ2-1, with D possibly TRBD1 on 5 matching bases. Germline V gene sequence: CDR1 LGHDT, CDR2 YNNKEL (reference sequence). CDR3 length: 14 amino acids. V was trimmed by 1 base and J by 11 bases, leaving 15 bases between them. The CDR3 nucleotides read TGTGCCAGCAGCCAAGTTTCAGGGTCCTATAAGCAGTTCTTC. Translated, it gives CASSQVSGSYKQFF.

The rearrangement links TRBV6-4 to TRBJ2-1, with a possible D match to TRBD1 (6 bases). Germline CDR1 and CDR2: MRHNA and SNTAGT. Trimming took 3 bases from V and 4 from J, leaving 10 bases between them. The CDR3 contains 14 residues. CDR3 amino acids: CASSEPQGYNEQFF. The CDR3 region has the DNA TGTGCCAGCAGTGAGCCTCAGGGGTACAATGAGCAGTTCTTC.

The chain links TRBV11-2 to TRBJ2-3; unclear D gene. This CDR3 comprises 16 residues. Germline CDR1 is SGHAT and CDR2 is FQNNGV. V lost 5 bases, J lost 0 bases, and 15 bases lay in between. The CDR3 region has the DNA TGTGCCAGCAGCCTAGTGGGTGGCGGTAGCACAGATACGCAGTATTTT. It specifies CASSLVGGGSTDTQYF.

V and J are TRBV7-9 and TRBJ1-6; TRBD1 matches 7 bases. V lost 3 bases, J lost 11 bases, and 7 bases stayed unmatched. This CDR3 has 14 amino acids. Per germline, CDR1 SEHNR and CDR2 FQNEAQ (reference sequence). CDR3 DNA sequence: TGTGCCAGCAGCTTCCCGACAGGGACGCCACCCCTCCACTTT. This codes for CASSFPTGTPPLHF.

The chain is built from TRBV19 and TRBJ1-5, with no clear D. CDR3 length: 12 residues. Between the trimmed V and J ends, which lost 3 bases and 6 bases, there was a span of 6 bases. Per germline, CDR1 LNHDA and CDR2 SQIVND (reference sequence). This CDR3 reads CASSIRSQPQHF. In DNA, the CDR3 is TGTGCCAGTAGTATTCGGAGTCAGCCCCAGCATTTT. The full variable domain, in which reference TRBV19 and TRBJ1-5 provide the parts outside the CDR3, is DGGITQSPKYLFRKEGQNVTLSCEQNLNHDAMYWYRQDPGQGLRLIYYSQIVNDFQKGDIAEGYSVSREKKESFPLTVTSAQKNPTAFYLCASSIRSQPQHFGDGTRLSIL.

CDR3 sequence: CASSLQGAPGYTF. The CDR3 DNA reads TGTGCCAGCAGTCTACAGGGGGCGCCTGGCTACACCTTC. This chain uses TRBV6-5 with TRBJ1-2; the match to TRBD1 covers 9 bases. The CDR3 is 13 residues long. Germline trimming cut 5 bases from V and 7 bases from J; bases unmatched to any gene: 5. The V gene's germline CDR1 is MNHEY and CDR2 SVGAGI.

The chain combines TRBV7-9 with TRBJ2-2; a weak D match, TRBD2 (5 bases). The germline V gene encodes CDR1 SEHNR and CDR2 FQNEAQ (reference sequence). Trimming removed 3 bases from V and 6 bases from J, with 11 bases in between. This CDR3 has 14 residues. The DNA of the CDR3 is TGTGCCAGCAGCTTTCTAGCTTTCCCCGGGGAGCTGTTTTTT. Amino acids: CASSFLAFPGELFF.

V usage is TRBV28 and J usage is TRBJ2-2; no definite D call. This CDR3 comprises 12 residues. V lost 3 bases and J lost 7, with 6 bases in between. Per the germline V gene, CDR1 is MDHEN and CDR2 is SYDVKM. The CDR3 sequence is CASSFTGGELFF. CDR3 DNA: TGTGCCAGCAGTTTCACGGGCGGGGAGCTGTTTTTT.

The chain employs TRBV3-1 (or the pseudogene TRBV3-2) and TRBJ2-3, with D hard to call. V dropped 3 bases and J dropped 1 base, with 8 bases sitting between them. The germline CDR1 and CDR2 sequences are LGHDT and YNNKEL (reference sequence). The length of the CDR3 is 14 residues. The chain's CDR3 is CASSQRGRTDTQYF. DNA of the CDR3: TGTGCCAGCAGCCAGCGCGGCCGCACAGATACGCAGTATTTT.

CDR3 bases: TGTGCCAGCAGCCCGCCCCGGGCTAATGAAAAACTGTTTTTT. Translated: CASSPPRANEKLFF. The V and J genes are TRBV3-1 (or the pseudogene TRBV3-2) and TRBJ1-4; D gene unclear. The germline CDR1 and CDR2 sequences are LGHDT and YNNKEL (reference sequence). The CDR3 runs 14 residues. V was pared by 4 bases and J by 3 bases, with 9 bases between.

The V gene is TRBV2, the J gene TRBJ1-1; no reliable D call. Between the trimmed V and J ends, which lost 7 bases and 4 bases, there was a span of 13 bases. The length of the CDR3 is 13 residues. The germline gives CDR1 SNHLY, CDR2 FYNNEI. The CDR3 protein is CASTKGGSTEAFF. CDR3 nucleotide sequence: TGTGCCAGCACCAAGGGCGGGAGCACTGAAGCTTTCTTT.

The chain uses TRBV7-9 and TRBJ2-5, with a tentative D call TRBD2 (5 bases). V lost 1 base, J lost 5 bases, and 8 bases lay in between. This CDR3 comprises 13 residues. Germline V CDR1 and CDR2: SEHNR, FQNEAQ (reference sequence). In nucleotides, the CDR3 is TGTGCCAGCAGCTTAGGGGAGCGCGAGACCCAGTACTTC. It encodes CASSLGERETQYF.

In nucleotides, the CDR3 is TGTGCCAGTAGTATAGATCTGACGGGGTCTTACACCCAGTACTTC. Protein: CASSIDLTGSYTQYF. The V gene is TRBV19, the J gene TRBJ2-5; TRBD2 might be the D (5 bases). Germline loops: CDR1 LNHDA, CDR2 SQIVND (reference sequence). The CDR3 consists of 15 residues. The V end was cut by 0 bases, the J end by 8 bases, with 16 bases between.

CDR3 sequence reads: CASSLIDNRERGAFF. In DNA form, the CDR3 reads TGTGCCAGCTCACTAATTGACAACAGGGAGCGGGGAGCTTTCTTT. The chain is built from TRBV18 and TRBJ1-1, with TRBD1 as a possible D gene (6 bases). Trimming removed 4 bases from V and 10 bases from J, with 22 bases in between. The germline V gene encodes CDR1 KGHSH and CDR2 LQKENI. The CDR3 runs 15 residues.

The rearrangement joins TRBV4-2 to TRBJ1-5; no reliable D call. The V gene lost 2 bases and the J gene lost 4 bases, with 18 bases spanning the gap. CDR1 is LGHNA, CDR2 YNFKEQ, per germline. The CDR3 consists of 17 residues. The CDR3 loop is CASSQILKDQRNQPQHF. CDR3 in DNA: TGTGCCAGCAGCCAAATTCTGAAAGACCAGAGGAATCAGCCCCAGCATTTT.